This TCR beta chain is drawn from a study of identical twins. All donors were healthy Caucasians. This clonotype was seen more than once but under ten times. V lost 2 bases, J lost 2 bases, and 13 bases stayed unmatched. Per germline, CDR1 SGHRS and CDR2 YFSETQ. This CDR3 has 18 amino acids. A universal primer site was incorporated via template switching, and the cDNA contained unique molecular identifiers. A single record per CDR3 protein comes from TCRdb applying MiXCR to the 5' RACE reads. The sample yields 300,000 to 400,000 distinct CDR3 sequences, around 12% seen once. These data are also associated with another study on yellow fever vaccine responses in identical twins.

Sequencing was done on a sample of CD8+ T cells sorted from blood. The chain links TRBV5-1 to TRBJ2-7, with 10 bases fitting TRBD2. The clonotype originates from a woman aged 18-29 years in good health. This chain's CDR3 is CASSLIPSGTSATYEQYF. The CDR3 DNA reads TGCGCCAGCAGCTTAATCCCTAGTGGGACTAGCGCGACCTACGAGCAGTACTTC.